This TCR beta chain was found in a study of cytomegalovirus exposure and HLA in healthy donors. This clone turned up a few times. PCR used 60 Vbeta primers and 13 Jbeta primers. Assay used: immunoSEQ multiplex PCR; TCRdb lists only in-frame clones, some missing. The sample includes 150,000 to 200,000 clones, approximately 82% seen only once; the top ten take roughly 1.7%. Germline V gene data show CDR1 as SGHRS and CDR2 as YFSETQ. The CDR3 runs 16 residues. The ends were cut back, 0 bases at V and 7 bases at J, with 17 bases in the middle. The sequenced sample consisted of PBMCs. This sequence originates from a man aged 35-49 years in good health and CMV-seropositive. The chain employs TRBV5-1 and TRBJ2-1, with D perhaps TRBD2 (5 bases). CDR3 loop: CASSLGRGPVSNEQFF. CDR3 bases: TGCGCCAGCAGCTTGGGCCGAGGGCCCGTCTCGAATGAGCAGTTCTTC.